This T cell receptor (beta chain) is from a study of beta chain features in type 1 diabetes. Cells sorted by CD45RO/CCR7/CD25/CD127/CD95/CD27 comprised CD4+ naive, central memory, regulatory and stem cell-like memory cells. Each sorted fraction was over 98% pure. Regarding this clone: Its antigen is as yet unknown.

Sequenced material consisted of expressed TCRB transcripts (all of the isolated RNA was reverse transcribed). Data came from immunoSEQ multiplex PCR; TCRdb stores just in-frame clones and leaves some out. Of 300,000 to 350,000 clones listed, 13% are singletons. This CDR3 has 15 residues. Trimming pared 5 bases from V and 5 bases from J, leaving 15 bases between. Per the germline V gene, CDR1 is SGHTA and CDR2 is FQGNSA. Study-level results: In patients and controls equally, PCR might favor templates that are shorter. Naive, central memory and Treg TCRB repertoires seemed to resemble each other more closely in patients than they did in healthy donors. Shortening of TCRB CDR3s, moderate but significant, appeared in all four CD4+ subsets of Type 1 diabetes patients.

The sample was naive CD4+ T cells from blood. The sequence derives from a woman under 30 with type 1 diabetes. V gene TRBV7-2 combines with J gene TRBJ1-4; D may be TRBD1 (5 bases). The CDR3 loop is CASSPRGGVNEKLFF. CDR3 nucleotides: TGTGCCAGCAGCCCCCGGGGAGGGGTCAATGAAAAACTGTTTTTT.